Below, 25 T cell receptor beta chains from the same sample are listed, as sequenced in a study of shared clonotypes between healthy human individuals. Libraries were prepared by immunoSEQ multiplex PCR; TCRdb keeps only in-frame clonotypes and omits some of them. The sample comprises some 1,600,000 clones, 95% to 99% of which are singletons, and less than 0.55% rests with the top ten. The material sequenced was naive CD4+ T cells sorted from blood. Documented subset: CD45RA+ positively selected. Source of these receptors: a man aged 25-40 years in good health.

The V gene is TRBV5-1, the J gene TRBJ2-6; perhaps TRBD1 as D (6 bases). There are 22 residues in the CDR3. Germline V gene data show CDR1 as SGHRS and CDR2 as YFSETQ. V was pared by 2 bases and J by 0 bases, with 27 bases between. The chain's CDR3 is CASSFPNRTASELNSGANVLTF. CDR3 in DNA: TGCGCCAGCAGCTTCCCTAACCGGACAGCGTCAGAATTAAACTCTGGGGCCAACGTCCTGACTTTC. Supplemented by reference TRBV5-1 and TRBJ2-6, the full variable domain reads KAGVTQTPRYLIKTRGQQVTLSCSPISGHRSVSWYQQTPGQGLQFLFEYFSETQRNKGNFPGRFSGRQFSNSRSEMNVSTLELGDSALYLCASSFPNRTASELNSGANVLTFGAGSRLTVL.

The rearrangement joins TRBV7-9 to TRBJ1-2, with 10 bases that match TRBD1. CDR3 length equals 14 residues. The V and J ends lost 7 bases and 5 bases, in that order; junction bases with no gene match: 7. Germline V lookup: CDR1 SEHNR, CDR2 FQNEAQ (reference sequence). The CDR3 sequence is CASIKGTGAYGYTF. The DNA of the CDR3 is TGTGCCAGCATCAAGGGGACAGGGGCATATGGCTACACCTTC. Filled out from reference TRBV7-9 and TRBJ1-2, the complete variable domain reads DTGVSQNPRHKITKRGQNVTFRCDPISEHNRLYWYRQTLGQGPEFLTYFQNEAQLEKSRLLSDRFSAERPKGSFSTLEIQRTEQGDSAMYLCASIKGTGAYGYTFGSGTRLTVV.

This clone has a single count. CDR3 amino acids: CAWNRQGLNTEAFF. As DNA, the CDR3 is TGTGCCTGGAACCGCCAGGGACTGAACACTGAAGCTTTCTTT. The chain has TRBV30 and TRBJ1-1; D is possibly TRBD1 (5 bases). This CDR3 is 14 amino acids long. The V gene's germline CDR1 is GTSNPN and CDR2 SVGIG (reference sequence). V was pared by 4 bases and J by 0 bases, with 12 bases between.

The V gene is TRBV2, the J gene TRBJ2-3, with D perhaps matching TRBD2 (5 bases). Per the germline V gene, CDR1 is SNHLY and CDR2 is FYNNEI. The V gene lost 2 bases and the J gene lost 2 bases, with 8 bases spanning the gap. The CDR3 has 14 residues. The CDR3 coding sequence is TGTGCCAGCAGTGAACATGACTACACAGATACGCAGTATTTT. Translated, it gives CASSEHDYTDTQYF.

The V gene is TRBV11-2, the J gene TRBJ2-1, with 7 bases lining up with TRBD1. CDR1 and CDR2 (germline): SGHAT, FQNNGV. V lost 5 bases and J lost 4; bases outside the gene matches: 8. The CDR3 runs 15 residues. The CDR3 region is CASSPRQGVYNEQFF. Here the CDR3 DNA reads TGTGCCAGCAGCCCTCGACAGGGAGTGTACAATGAGCAGTTCTTC.

The chain recombines TRBV6-5 with TRBJ2-1, with 8 bases matching TRBD1. After removal of 4 bases from V and 7 bases from J, the junction contained 12 bases not matched to a gene. CDR1 and CDR2 from the germline V gene are MNHEY and SVGAGI. This CDR3 has 16 residues. The CDR3: CASSSLGDRGRNEQFF. CDR3 coding DNA: TGTGCCAGCAGTTCCCTAGGAGACAGGGGTAGGAATGAGCAGTTCTTC.

This chain uses TRBV6-5 with TRBJ2-7; D not resolved. CDR1 is MNHEY, CDR2 SVGAGI, per germline. The V gene lost 2 bases and the J gene lost 7 bases, with 9 bases spanning the gap. This CDR3 comprises 12 residues. The CDR3 protein is CASSYPPQEQYF. CDR3 nucleotide sequence: TGTGCCAGCAGTTACCCCCCTCAAGAGCAGTACTTC.

The chain couples TRBV4-1 to TRBJ2-1; 9 bases are shared with TRBD2. J lost 4 bases, V lost 0 bases, and 10 bases had no gene match. Germline lookup yields CDR1 MGHRA and CDR2 YSYEKL. The CDR3 contains 18 residues. The CDR3 reads CASSQDSRGLAGYNEQFF. The CDR3 DNA reads TGCGCCAGCAGCCAAGACTCCCGAGGCCTAGCGGGATACAATGAGCAGTTCTTC.

The V and J genes are TRBV9 and TRBJ2-2, with 11 bases matching TRBD2. CDR1 is SGDLS and CDR2 is YYNGEE in the germline V gene. The CDR3 spans 16 residues. Germline trimming cut 2 bases from V and 5 bases from J; bases unmatched to any gene: 5. CDR3 DNA sequence: TGTGCCAGCAGCGTTACTAGCGGGAGATTAACCGGGGAGCTGTTTTTT. This codes for CASSVTSGRLTGELFF.

This chain links TRBV2 with TRBJ2-1; 11 bases map to TRBD2. The V segment lost 2 bases and the J segment 6 bases; nucleotides outside the gene matches: 6. Germline loops: CDR1 SNHLY, CDR2 FYNNEI. The CDR3 has 16 residues. The CDR3 here is CASSEKLAGGRNEQFF. Here the CDR3 DNA reads TGTGCCAGCAGTGAAAAGCTAGCGGGAGGTCGCAATGAGCAGTTCTTC.

This rearrangement joins TRBV19 to TRBJ2-7, with TRBD1 matching 9 bases. The germline V gene has CDR1 LNHDA and CDR2 SQIVND (reference sequence). The CDR3 runs to 14 residues. J gave up 5 bases and V 10 bases, and 12 bases lay outside the gene matches. CDR3 residues: CATHSGTGMDEQYF. CDR3 DNA: TGTGCCACCCACTCCGGGACAGGGATGGACGAGCAGTACTTC.

About this clone: Other nucleotide sequences from this sample produce the same CDR3. The gene calls are TRBV28 and TRBJ2-7; 12 bases line up with TRBD2. The germline V gene encodes CDR1 MDHEN and CDR2 SYDVKM. The CDR3 is 13 amino acids. V lost 9 bases, J lost 3 bases, and 3 bases stayed unmatched. The CDR3 DNA is TGTGCCAGTCGGACTAGCGGGGTCTACGAGCAGTACTTC. It is translated as CASRTSGVYEQYF.

V is TRBV18 and J is TRBJ2-2; D ambiguous. Trimming cost V 4 bases and J 2 bases, with 8 bases left between them. The germline CDR1 and CDR2 sequences are KGHSH and LQKENI. The CDR3 contains 14 residues. CDR3 amino acids: CASSQSTNTGELFF. As DNA, the CDR3 is TGTGCCAGCTCACAGTCAACTAACACCGGGGAGCTGTTTTTT. Filled out from reference TRBV18 and TRBJ2-2, the complete variable domain reads NAGVMQNPRHLVRRRGQEARLRCSPMKGHSHVYWYRQLPEEGLKFMVYLQKENIIDESGMPKERFSAEFPKEGPSILRIQQVVRGDSAAYFCASSQSTNTGELFFGEGSRLTVL.

The chain employs TRBV7-6 and TRBJ2-1, with 8 nucleotides matching TRBD2. This CDR3 spans 18 amino acids. Germline V lookup: CDR1 SGHVS, CDR2 FNYEAQ. V dropped 4 bases and J dropped 7; count of bases not matched to a gene: 18. CDR3 sequence: CASSWMDVPGLGQNEQFF. The CDR3 nucleotides are TGTGCCAGCAGCTGGATGGACGTACCGGGACTAGGTCAGAATGAGCAGTTCTTC. The full variable domain, rest sourced from reference TRBV7-6 and TRBJ2-1, is GAGVSQSPRYKVTKRGQDVALRCDPISGHVSLYWYRQALGQGPEFLTYFNYEAQQDKSGLPNDRFSAERPEGSISTLTIQRTEQRDSAMYRCASSWMDVPGLGQNEQFFGPGTRLTVL.

This chain links TRBV5-1 with TRBJ2-2, with D tentatively TRBD1 (6 bases). The CDR3 consists of 15 residues. Trimming pared 5 bases from V and 5 bases from J, leaving 16 bases between. Germline-derived CDR1 and CDR2 are SGHRS and YFSETQ. Here the CDR3 reads CASRTDSDGTGELFF. In nucleotides, the CDR3 is TGCGCCAGCAGAACGGACAGCGATGGGACCGGGGAGCTGTTTTTT. Using reference TRBV5-1 and TRBJ2-2 for the parts outside the CDR3, the full variable domain is KAGVTQTPRYLIKTRGQQVTLSCSPISGHRSVSWYQQTPGQGLQFLFEYFSETQRNKGNFPGRFSGRQFSNSRSEMNVSTLELGDSALYLCASRTDSDGTGELFFGEGSRLTVL.

In the case of this clone: One junction end disagrees with the germline gene, perhaps due to a read error. This sequence joins TRBV7-9 and TRBJ2-3; TRBD2 matches 9 bases. The CDR3 loop spans 14 amino acids. Germline V gene lookup returns CDR1 SEHNR and CDR2 FQNEAQ (reference sequence). The CDR3 here is CASTLAGVSDTQYF. The DNA for the CDR3 is TGTGCCAGCACCTTAGCGGGAGTTTCAGATACGCAGTATTTT.

The V and J genes are TRBV9 and TRBJ1-2; D might be TRBD1 (6 bases). The CDR3 is 16 residues long. CDR1 is SGDLS and CDR2 is YYNGEE in the germline V gene. With 0 bases removed from V and 1 base from J, the gap between germline ends came to 13 bases. The CDR3 region is CASSVGTGQSNYGYTF. DNA of the CDR3: TGTGCCAGCAGCGTAGGAACAGGGCAAAGTAACTATGGCTACACCTTC.

The chain uses TRBV5-1 and TRBJ1-1; no clear D gene. Germline V gene lookup returns CDR1 SGHRS and CDR2 YFSETQ. V lost 4 bases to trimming and J lost 4 bases, with 8 bases between them. The CDR3 spans 12 residues. The CDR3 is CASSRAGTEAFF. The CDR3 DNA is TGCGCCAGCAGCAGGGCGGGCACTGAAGCTTTCTTT.

The count of this clone is one. Other DNA sequences in the same sample also yield this CDR3. This rearrangement joins TRBV20-1 to TRBJ2-5; D call uncertain. V was pared by 6 bases and J by 5 bases, with 7 bases between. Germline lookup yields CDR1 DFQATT and CDR2 SNEGSKA (reference sequence). There are 10 residues in the CDR3. DNA of the CDR3: TGCAGTGCGAATTTGGAGACCCAGTACTTC. Protein product: CSANLETQYF.

The rearrangement uses TRBV6-4 and TRBJ2-7, with a possible D match to TRBD2 (6 bases). Germline CDR1 MRHNA, CDR2 SNTAGT. The CDR3 sequence is 14 residues long. Trimming took 6 bases from V and 1 from J, leaving 13 bases between them. CDR3 DNA: TGTGCCAGCAGCCCTCGGGCGGGGTCCTACGAGCAGTACTTC. Translated, it gives CASSPRAGSYEQYF.

The rearrangement joins TRBV11-1 to TRBJ2-3; D is unclear. CDR1 and CDR2 (germline): SGHAT, FQDESV (reference sequence). The V end lost 5 bases, the J end lost 3 bases, and 6 bases lay between the germline ends. This CDR3 comprises 12 residues. CDR3 amino acids: CASSPSTDTQYF. In nucleotides, the CDR3 is TGTGCCAGCAGCCCCAGTACAGATACGCAGTATTTT.

V and J are TRBV7-2 and TRBJ2-7, with D perhaps matching TRBD2 (6 bases). The ends were cut back, 4 bases at V and 0 bases at J, with 13 bases in the middle. The CDR3 is 15 amino acids. Germline V gene data show CDR1 as SGHTA and CDR2 as FQGNSA. CDR3 DNA: TGTGCCAGCAGCTGGGCTAGCGATATCTCCTACGAGCAGTACTTC. It codes for CASSWASDISYEQYF.

The chain uses TRBV2 and TRBJ2-1; either TRBD1 or TRBD2 may fit D (5 bases each). Germline lookup yields CDR1 SNHLY and CDR2 FYNNEI. The length of the CDR3 is 15 residues. Trimming stripped 6 bases from V and 1 base from J, with 13 bases between. CDR3 bases: TGTGCCAGCAGGCGACCATGGGGGTCCTACAATGAGCAGTTCTTC. Translation: CASRRPWGSYNEQFF.

The chain carries TRBV4-1 and TRBJ2-3; the match to TRBD2 covers 10 bases. V dropped 3 bases and J dropped 3; count of bases not matched to a gene: 6. The CDR3 is 16 amino acids. Germline CDR1 is MGHRA and CDR2 is YSYEKL. The CDR3 nucleotides read TGCGCCAGCAGCCATCTGGCTAGCGGGAGTACAGATACGCAGTATTTT. Residues: CASSHLASGSTDTQYF.

The rearrangement links TRBV6-5 to TRBJ2-2, with D possibly TRBD1 on 6 matching bases. V was clipped by 5 bases and J by 1 base, with 8 bases between them. Germline assignment: CDR1 MNHEY and CDR2 SVGAGI. CDR3 length equals 14 residues. The CDR3 loop reads CASSKGQNTGELFF. CDR3 coding DNA: TGTGCCAGCAGTAAGGGACAGAACACCGGGGAGCTGTTTTTT.